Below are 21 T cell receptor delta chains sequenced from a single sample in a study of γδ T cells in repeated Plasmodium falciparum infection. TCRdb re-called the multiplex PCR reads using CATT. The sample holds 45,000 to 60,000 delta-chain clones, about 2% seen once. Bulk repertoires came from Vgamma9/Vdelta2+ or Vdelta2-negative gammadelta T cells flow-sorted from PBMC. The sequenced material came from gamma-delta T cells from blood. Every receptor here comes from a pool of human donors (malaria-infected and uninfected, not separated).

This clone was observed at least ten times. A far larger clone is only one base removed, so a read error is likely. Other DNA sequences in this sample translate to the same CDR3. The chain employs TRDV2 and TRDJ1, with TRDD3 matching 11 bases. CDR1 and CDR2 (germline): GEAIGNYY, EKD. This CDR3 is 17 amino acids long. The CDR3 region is CACDSLLGDKNTDKLIF. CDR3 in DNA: TGTGCCTGTGACTCCTTACTGGGGGATAAGAACACCGATAAGCTCATCTTT.

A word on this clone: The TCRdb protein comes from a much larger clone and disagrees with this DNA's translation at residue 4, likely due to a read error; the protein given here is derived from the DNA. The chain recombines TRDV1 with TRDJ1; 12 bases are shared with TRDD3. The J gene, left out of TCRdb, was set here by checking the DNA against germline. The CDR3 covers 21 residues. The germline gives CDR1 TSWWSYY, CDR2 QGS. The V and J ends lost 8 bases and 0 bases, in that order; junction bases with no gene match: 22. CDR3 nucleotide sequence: TGTGCTCTTAGGACCTCCTTCCTCCTATACTGGGGGATACCTTACACCGATAAACTCATCTTT. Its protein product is CALRTSFLLYWGIPYTDKLIF.

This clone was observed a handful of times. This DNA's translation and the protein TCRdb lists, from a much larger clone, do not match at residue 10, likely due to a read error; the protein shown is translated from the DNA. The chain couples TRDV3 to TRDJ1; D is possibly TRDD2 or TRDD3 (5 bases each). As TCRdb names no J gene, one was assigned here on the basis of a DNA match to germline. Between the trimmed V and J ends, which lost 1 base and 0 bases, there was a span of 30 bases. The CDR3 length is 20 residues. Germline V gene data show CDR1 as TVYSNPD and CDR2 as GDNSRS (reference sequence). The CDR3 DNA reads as TGTGCCTTTATATCTTCCGCTACAGTCCGGGGGGCCAGGAACACCGATAAACTCATCTTT. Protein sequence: CAFISSATVRGARNTDKLIF.

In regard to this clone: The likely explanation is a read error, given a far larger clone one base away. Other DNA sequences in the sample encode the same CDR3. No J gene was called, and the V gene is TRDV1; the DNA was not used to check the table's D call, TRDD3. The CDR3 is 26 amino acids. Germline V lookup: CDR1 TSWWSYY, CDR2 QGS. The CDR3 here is CALGEMFPAFRRSLYWGRLPTDKLIF. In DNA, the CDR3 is TGTGCTCTTGGGGAAATGTTTCCCGCCTTCCGGCGATCCCTTTACTGGGGGCGCCTTCCCACCGATAAACTCATCTTC.

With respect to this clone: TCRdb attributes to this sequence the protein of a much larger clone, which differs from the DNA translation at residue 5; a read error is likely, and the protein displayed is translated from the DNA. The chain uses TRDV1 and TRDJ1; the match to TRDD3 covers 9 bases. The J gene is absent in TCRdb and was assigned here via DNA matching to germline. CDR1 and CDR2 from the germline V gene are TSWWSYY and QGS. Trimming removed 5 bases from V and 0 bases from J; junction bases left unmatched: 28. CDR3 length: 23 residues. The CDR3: CALGKRSSYWGTRIGLYTDKLIF. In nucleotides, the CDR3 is TGTGCTCTTGGGAAACGGTCCTCCTACTGGGGGACTAGAATAGGACTTTACACCGATAAACTCATCTTT.

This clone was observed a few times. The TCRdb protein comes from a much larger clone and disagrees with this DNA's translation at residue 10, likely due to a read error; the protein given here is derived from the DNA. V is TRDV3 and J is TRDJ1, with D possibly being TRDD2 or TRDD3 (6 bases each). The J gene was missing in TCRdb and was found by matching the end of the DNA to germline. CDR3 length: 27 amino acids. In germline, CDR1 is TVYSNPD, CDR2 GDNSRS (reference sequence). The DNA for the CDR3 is TGTGCCCAGAAGAAAGTATTGTTCCTAACTCGCACACTTTTACCGGGGGACCTCGCCAAGTACACTGATAAACTCATCTTT. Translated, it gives CAQKKVLFLTRTLLPGDLAKYTDKLIF.

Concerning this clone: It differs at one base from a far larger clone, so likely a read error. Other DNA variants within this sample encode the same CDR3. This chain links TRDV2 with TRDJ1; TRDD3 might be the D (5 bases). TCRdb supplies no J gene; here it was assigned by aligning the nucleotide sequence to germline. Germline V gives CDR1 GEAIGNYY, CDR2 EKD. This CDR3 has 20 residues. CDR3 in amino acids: CACDTLQVGTGGQYTDKLIF. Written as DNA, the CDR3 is TGTGCCTGTGACACCCTCCAGGTGGGTACTGGTGGTCAATACACCGACAAACTCATCTTT.

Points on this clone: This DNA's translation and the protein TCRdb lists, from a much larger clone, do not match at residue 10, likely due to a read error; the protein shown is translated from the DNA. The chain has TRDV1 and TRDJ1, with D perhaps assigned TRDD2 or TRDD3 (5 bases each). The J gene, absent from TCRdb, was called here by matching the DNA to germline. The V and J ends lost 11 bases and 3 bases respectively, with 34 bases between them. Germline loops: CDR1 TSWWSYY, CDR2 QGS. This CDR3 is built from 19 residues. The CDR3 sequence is CAFAIGLPTRSGWSDKLIF. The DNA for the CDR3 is TGTGCTTTTGCGATCGGTCTTCCAACTCGCTCTGGGTGGTCCGATAAACTCATCTTT.

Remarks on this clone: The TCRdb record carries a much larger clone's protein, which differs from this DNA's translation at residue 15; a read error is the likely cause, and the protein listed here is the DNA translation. In DNA, the CDR3 is TGTGCCTTTGTCATCGCTCCGAAACTATCTACTGGGGGATACGCGCCTCTCTACACCGATAAACTCATCTTT. Translation: CAFVIAPKLSTGGYAPLYTDKLIF. V is TRDV3 and J is TRDJ1; 13 positions agree with TRDD3. The germline V gene has CDR1 TVYSNPD and CDR2 GDNSRS (reference sequence). The CDR3 consists of 24 residues. Trimming at V came to 2 bases and at J to 0 bases, leaving 30 bases not matched to a gene.

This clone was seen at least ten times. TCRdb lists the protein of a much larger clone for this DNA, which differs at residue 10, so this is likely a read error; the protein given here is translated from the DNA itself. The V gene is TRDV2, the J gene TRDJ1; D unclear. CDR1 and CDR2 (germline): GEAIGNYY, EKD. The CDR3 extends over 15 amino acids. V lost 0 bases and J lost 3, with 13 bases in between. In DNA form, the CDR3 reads TGTGCCTGTGACACCGTGTCCTCCCACCCCGATAAACTCATCTTT. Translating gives CACDTVSSHPDKLIF.

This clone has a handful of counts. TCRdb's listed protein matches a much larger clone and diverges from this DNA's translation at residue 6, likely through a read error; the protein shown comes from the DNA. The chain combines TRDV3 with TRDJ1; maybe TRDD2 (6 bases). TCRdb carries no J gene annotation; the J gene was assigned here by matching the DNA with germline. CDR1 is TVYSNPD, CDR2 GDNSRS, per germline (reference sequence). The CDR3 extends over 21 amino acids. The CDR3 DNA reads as TGTGCTACGCTCAAAGCCGTTATCCTACCGGGCTGGTGCCCATACACCGATAAACTCATCTTT. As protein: CATLKAVILPGWCPYTDKLIF.

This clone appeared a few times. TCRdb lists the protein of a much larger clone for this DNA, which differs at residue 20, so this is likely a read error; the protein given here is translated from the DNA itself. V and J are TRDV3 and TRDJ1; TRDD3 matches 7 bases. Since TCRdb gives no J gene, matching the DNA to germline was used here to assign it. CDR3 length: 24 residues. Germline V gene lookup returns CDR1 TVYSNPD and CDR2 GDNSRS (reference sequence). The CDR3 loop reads CAHGVSFLYWGLTRVRSCTGKLIF. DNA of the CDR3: TGTGCCCATGGGGTCTCCTTTTTATACTGGGGACTAACAAGGGTTCGATCTTGCACCGGTAAACTCATCTTT. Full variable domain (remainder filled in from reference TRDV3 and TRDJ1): CDKVTQSSPDQTVASGSEVVLLCTYDTVYSNPDLFWYRIRPDYSFQFVFYGDNSRSEGADFTQGRFSVKHILTQKAFHLVISPVRTEDSATYYCAHGVSFLYWGLTRVRSCTGKLIFGKGTRVTVEP.

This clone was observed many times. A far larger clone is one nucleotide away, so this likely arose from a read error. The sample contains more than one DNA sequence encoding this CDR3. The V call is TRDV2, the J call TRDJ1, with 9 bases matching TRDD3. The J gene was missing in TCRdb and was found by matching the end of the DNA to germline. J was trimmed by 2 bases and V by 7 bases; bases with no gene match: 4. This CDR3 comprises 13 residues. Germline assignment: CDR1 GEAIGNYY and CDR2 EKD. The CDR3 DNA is TGTGCCTGCTGGGGGATTGGGACCGATAAACTCATCTTT. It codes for CACWGIGTDKLIF.

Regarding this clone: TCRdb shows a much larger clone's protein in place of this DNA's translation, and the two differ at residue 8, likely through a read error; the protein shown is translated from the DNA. DNA of the CDR3: TGTGCTCTTGGGAAAGGGGGACCCTTCCTATCCTACTGGGGGAAGGAGAAACTCATCTTT. It encodes CALGKGGPFLSYWGKEKLIF. The V gene is TRDV1, the J gene TRDJ1; possible D gene TRDD3, 9 bases. The J gene comes from matching the DNA to germline here; TCRdb lacks it. Germline CDR1 reads TSWWSYY; CDR2 reads QGS. There are 20 residues in the CDR3. Trimming shortened V by 5 bases and J by 8 bases, and 36 bases separated the two germline ends.

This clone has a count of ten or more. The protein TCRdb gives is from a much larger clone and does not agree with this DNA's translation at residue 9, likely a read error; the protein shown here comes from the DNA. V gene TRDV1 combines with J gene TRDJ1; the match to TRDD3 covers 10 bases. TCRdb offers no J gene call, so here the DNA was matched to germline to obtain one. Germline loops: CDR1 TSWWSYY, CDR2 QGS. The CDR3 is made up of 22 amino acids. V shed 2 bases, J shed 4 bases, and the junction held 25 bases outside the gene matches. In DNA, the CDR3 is TGTGCTCTTGGGGAAGGGGCCTTCCCCTCTACTACTGGGGGATTTTACCTCGATAAACTCATCTTT. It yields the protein CALGEGAFPSTTGGFYLDKLIF.

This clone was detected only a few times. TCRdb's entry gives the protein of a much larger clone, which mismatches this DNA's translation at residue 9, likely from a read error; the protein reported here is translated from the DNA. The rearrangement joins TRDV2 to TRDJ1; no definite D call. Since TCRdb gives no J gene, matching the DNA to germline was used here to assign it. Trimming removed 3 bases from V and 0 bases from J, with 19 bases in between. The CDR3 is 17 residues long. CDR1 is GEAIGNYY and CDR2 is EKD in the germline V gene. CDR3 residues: CACDPVGLEDYTDKLIF. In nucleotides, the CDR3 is TGTGCCTGTGACCCGGTCGGTCTGGAGGATTACACCGATAAACTCATCTTT.

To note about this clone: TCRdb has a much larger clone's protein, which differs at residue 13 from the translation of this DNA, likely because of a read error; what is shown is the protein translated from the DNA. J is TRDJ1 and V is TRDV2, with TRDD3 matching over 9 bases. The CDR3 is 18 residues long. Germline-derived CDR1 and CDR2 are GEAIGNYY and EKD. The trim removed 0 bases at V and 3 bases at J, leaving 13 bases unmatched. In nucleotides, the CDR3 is TGTGCCTGTGACACCGTGGGAGTGCTGGGGGATGGGCCCGATAAACTCATCTTT. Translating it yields CACDTVGVLGDGPDKLIF.

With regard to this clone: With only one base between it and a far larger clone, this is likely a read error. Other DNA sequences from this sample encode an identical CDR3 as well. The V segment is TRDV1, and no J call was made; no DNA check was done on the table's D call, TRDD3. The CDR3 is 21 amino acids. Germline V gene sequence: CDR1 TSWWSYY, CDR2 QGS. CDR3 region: CALGKGILWWGIPKYTDKLIF. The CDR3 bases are TGTGCTCTTGGGAAGGGGATTCTTTGGTGGGGGATACCAAAGTACACCGATAAACTTATCTTT.

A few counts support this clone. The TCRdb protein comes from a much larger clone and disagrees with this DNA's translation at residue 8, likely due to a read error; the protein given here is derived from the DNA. CDR3 DNA sequence: TGTGCCTTTATCCCTTTTTTAGCGAAGGGTTATACTGGGGGATACCCTCCGGGAGTTGGCGATAAACTCATCTTT. This gives the protein CAFIPFLAKGYTGGYPPGVGDKLIF. The V and J genes are TRDV3 and TRDJ1; TRDD3 agrees at 12 bases. The J gene is absent in TCRdb and was assigned here via DNA matching to germline. This CDR3 spans 25 amino acids. The germline CDR1 and CDR2 sequences are TVYSNPD and GDNSRS (reference sequence). J gave up 4 bases and V 1 base, and 37 bases lay outside the gene matches.

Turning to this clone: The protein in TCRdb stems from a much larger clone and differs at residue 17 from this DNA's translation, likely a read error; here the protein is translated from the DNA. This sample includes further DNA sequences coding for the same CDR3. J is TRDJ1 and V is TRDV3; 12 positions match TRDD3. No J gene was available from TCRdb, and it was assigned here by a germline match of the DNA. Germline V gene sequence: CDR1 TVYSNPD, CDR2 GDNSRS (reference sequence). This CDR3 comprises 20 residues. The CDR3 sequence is CALITGLPPYWGIPTDRLIF. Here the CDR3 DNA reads TGTGCCTTGATAACAGGCCTTCCGCCGTACTGGGGGATACCGACAGATAGACTCATCTTT. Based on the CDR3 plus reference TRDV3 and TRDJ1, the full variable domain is CDKVTQSSPDQTVASGSEVVLLCTYDTVYSNPDLFWYRIRPDYSFQFVFYGDNSRSEGADFTQGRFSVKHILTQKAFHLVISPVRTEDSATYYCALITGLPPYWGIPTDRLIFGKGTRVTVEP.

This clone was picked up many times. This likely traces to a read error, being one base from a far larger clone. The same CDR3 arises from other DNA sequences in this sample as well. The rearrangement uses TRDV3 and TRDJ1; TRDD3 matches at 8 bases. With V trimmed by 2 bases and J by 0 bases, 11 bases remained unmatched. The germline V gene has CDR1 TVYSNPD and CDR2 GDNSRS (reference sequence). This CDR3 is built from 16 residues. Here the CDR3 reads CAFDYWGPAYTDKLIF. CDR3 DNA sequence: TGTGCCTTTGATTACTGGGGGCCAGCATACACCGATAAACTCATCTTT.